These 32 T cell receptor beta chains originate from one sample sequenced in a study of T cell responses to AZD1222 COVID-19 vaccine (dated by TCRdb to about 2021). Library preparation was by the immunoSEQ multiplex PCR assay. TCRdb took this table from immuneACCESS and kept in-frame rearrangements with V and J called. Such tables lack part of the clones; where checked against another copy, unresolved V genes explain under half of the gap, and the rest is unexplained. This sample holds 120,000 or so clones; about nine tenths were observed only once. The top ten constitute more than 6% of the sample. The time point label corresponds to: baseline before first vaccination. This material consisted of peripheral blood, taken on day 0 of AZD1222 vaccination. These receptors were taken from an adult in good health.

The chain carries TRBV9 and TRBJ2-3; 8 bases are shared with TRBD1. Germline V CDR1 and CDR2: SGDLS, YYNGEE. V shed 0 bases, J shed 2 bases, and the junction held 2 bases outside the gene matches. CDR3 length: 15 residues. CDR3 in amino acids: CASSVGQGFTDTQYF. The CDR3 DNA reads TGTGCCAGCAGCGTAGGACAGGGGTTCACAGATACGCAGTATTTT.

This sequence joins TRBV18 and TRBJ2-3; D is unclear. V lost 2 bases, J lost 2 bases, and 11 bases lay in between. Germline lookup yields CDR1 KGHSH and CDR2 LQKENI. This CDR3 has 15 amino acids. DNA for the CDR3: TGTGCCAGCTCACCAACTTTGGAAACCACAGATACGCAGTATTTT. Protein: CASSPTLETTDTQYF.

CDR3 DNA sequence: TGTGCCAGTAGTCTCTCCGGGACTAGCGGTACCTACGAGCAGTACTTC. This translates into CASSLSGTSGTYEQYF. The gene calls are TRBV19 and TRBJ2-7; the match to TRBD2 covers 11 bases. CDR1 and CDR2 (germline): LNHDA, SQIVND (reference sequence). With V trimmed by 5 bases and J by 2 bases, 8 bases remained unmatched. The CDR3 covers 16 residues.

The CDR3 here is CASSYSIPTQTEAFF. CDR3 sequence (DNA): TGTGCCAGCAGTTACTCGATCCCGACCCAAACGGAAGCTTTCTTT. The rearrangement uses TRBV6-5 and TRBJ1-1; unclear D gene. Trimming pared 0 bases from V and 8 bases from J, leaving 16 bases between. CDR3 length: 15 amino acids. Germline V gene data show CDR1 as MNHEY and CDR2 as SVGAGI.

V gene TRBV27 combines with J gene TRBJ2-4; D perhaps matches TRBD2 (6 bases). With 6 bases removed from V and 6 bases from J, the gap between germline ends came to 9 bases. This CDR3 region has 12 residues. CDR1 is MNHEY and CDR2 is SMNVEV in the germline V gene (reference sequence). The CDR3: CASSGTANIQYF. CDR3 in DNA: TGTGCCAGCAGCGGGACTGCAAACATTCAGTACTTC.

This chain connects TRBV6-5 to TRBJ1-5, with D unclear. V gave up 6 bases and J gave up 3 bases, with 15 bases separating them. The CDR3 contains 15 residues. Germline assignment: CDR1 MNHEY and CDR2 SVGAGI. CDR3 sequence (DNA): TGTGCCAGCAGGCCCGCGAATTCGGTCAATCAGCCCCAGCATTTT. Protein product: CASRPANSVNQPQHF.

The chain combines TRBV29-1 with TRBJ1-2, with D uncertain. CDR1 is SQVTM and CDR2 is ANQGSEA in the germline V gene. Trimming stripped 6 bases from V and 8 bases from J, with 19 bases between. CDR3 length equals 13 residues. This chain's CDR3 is CSVWTGFLGGYTF. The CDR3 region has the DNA TGCAGCGTCTGGACGGGGTTTTTGGGAGGCTACACCTTC.

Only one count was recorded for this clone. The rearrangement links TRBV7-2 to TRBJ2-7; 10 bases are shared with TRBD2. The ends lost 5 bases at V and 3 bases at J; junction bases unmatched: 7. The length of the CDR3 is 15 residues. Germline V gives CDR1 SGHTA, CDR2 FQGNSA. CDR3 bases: TGTGCCAGCAGCCGTAGCGGGAGGAAGGGCTACGAGCAGTACTTC. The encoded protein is CASSRSGRKGYEQYF. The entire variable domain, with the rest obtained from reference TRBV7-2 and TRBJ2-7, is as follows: GAGVSQSPSNKVTEKGKDVELRCDPISGHTALYWYRQSLGQGLEFLIYFQGNSAPDKSGLPSDRFSAERTGGSVSTLTIQRTQQEDSAVYLCASSRSGRKGYEQYFGPGTRLTVT.

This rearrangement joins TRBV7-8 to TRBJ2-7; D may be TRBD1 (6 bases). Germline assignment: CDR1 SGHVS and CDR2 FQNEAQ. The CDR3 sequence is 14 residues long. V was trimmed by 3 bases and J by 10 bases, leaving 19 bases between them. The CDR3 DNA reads TGTGCCAGCAGCTTTAACAGGGACCTACGATTTCAGTACTTC. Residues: CASSFNRDLRFQYF.

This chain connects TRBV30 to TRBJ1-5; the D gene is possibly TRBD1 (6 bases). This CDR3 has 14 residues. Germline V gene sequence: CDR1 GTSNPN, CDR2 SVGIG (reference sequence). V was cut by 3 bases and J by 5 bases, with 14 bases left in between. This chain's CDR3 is CAWRSDRPDQPQHF. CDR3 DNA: TGTGCCTGGAGGTCGGACAGACCCGATCAGCCCCAGCATTTT.

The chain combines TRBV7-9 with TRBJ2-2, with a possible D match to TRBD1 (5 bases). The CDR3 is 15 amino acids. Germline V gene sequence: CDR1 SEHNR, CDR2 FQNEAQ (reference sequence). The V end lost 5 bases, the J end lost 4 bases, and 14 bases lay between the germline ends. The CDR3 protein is CASSPSWGLTGELFF. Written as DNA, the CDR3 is TGTGCCAGCAGCCCAAGCTGGGGCCTCACCGGGGAGCTGTTTTTT.

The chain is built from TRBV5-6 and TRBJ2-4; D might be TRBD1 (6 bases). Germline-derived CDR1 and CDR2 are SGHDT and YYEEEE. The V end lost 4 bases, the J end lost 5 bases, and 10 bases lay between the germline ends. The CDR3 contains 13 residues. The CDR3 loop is CASSGDTENIQYF. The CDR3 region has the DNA TGTGCCAGCAGCGGGGACACGGAAAACATTCAGTACTTC.

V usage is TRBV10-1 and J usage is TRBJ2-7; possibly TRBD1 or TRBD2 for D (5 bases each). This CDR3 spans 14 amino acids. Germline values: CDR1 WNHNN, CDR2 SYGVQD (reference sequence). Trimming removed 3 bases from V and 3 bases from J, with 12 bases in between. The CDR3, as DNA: TGCGCCAGCAGTGAACCCGGGGCAGGCTACGAGCAGTACTTC. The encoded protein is CASSEPGAGYEQYF.

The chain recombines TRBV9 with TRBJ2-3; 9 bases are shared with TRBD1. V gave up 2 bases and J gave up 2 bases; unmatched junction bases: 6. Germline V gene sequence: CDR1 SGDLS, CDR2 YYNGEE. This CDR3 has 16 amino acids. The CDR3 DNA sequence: TGTGCCAGCAGCGTGGCCGGGACAGGGACCACAGATACGCAGTATTTT. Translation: CASSVAGTGTTDTQYF.

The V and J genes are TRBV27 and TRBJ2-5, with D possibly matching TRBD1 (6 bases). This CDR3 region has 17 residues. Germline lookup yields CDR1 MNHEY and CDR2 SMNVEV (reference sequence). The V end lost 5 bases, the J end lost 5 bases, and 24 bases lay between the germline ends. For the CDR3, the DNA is TGTGCCAGCAGTCCCGTCCTGGACAGTCTATCCTGGGAGACCCAGTACTTC. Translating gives CASSPVLDSLSWETQYF.

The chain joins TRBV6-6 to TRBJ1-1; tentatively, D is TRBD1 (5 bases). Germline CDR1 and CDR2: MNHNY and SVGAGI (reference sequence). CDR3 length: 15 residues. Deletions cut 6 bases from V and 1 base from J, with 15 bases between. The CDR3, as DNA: TGTGCCAGCAGGCCCGCGCCAGGGAAGAACACTGAAGCTTTCTTT. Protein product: CASRPAPGKNTEAFF.

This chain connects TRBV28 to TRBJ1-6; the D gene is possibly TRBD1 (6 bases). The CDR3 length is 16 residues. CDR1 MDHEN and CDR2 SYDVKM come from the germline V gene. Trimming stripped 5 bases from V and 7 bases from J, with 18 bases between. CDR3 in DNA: TGTGCCAGCAGTCCTGTGGAGGGGGGGCTCAATTCACCCCTCCACTTT. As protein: CASSPVEGGLNSPLHF.

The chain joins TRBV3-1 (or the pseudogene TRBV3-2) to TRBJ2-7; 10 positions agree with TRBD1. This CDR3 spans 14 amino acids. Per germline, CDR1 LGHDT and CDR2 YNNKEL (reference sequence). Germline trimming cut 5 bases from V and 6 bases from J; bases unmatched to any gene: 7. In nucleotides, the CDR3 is TGTGCCAGCAGCTGGACGACAGGGGGCGGCGAGCAGTACTTC. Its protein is CASSWTTGGGEQYF.

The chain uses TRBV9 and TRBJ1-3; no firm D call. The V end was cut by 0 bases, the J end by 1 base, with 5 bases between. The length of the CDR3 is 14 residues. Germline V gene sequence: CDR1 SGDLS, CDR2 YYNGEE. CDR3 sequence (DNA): TGTGCCAGCAGCGTAGCCGAGTCTGGAAACACCATATATTTT. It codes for CASSVAESGNTIYF. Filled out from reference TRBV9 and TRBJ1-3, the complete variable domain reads DSGVTQTPKHLITATGQRVTLRCSPRSGDLSVYWYQQSLDQGLQFLIQYYNGEERAKGNILERFSAQQFPDLHSELNLSSLELGDSALYFCASSVAESGNTIYFGEGSWLTVV.

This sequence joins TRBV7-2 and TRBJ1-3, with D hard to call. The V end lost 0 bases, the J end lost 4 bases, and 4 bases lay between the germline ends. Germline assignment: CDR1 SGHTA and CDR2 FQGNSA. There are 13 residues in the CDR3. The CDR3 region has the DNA TGTGCCAGCAGCTTAGCGCCGGGAAACACCATATATTTT. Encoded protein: CASSLAPGNTIYF.

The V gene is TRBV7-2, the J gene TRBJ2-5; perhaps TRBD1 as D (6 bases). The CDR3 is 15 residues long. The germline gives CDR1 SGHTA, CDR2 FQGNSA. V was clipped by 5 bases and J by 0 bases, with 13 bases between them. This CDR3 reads CASSPGTPYQETQYF. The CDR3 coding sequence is TGTGCCAGCAGCCCCGGGACACCGTACCAAGAGACCCAGTACTTC. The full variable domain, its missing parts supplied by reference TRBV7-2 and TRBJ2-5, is GAGVSQSPSNKVTEKGKDVELRCDPISGHTALYWYRQSLGQGLEFLIYFQGNSAPDKSGLPSDRFSAERTGGSVSTLTIQRTQQEDSAVYLCASSPGTPYQETQYFGPGTRLLVL.

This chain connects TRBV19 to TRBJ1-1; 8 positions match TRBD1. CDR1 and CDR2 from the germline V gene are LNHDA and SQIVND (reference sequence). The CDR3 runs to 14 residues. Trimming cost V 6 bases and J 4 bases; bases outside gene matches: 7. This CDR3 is CASRFQTGVTEAFF. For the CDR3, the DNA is TGTGCCAGTAGATTCCAGACAGGGGTCACTGAAGCTTTCTTT. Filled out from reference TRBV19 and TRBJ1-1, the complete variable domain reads DGGITQSPKYLFRKEGQNVTLSCEQNLNHDAMYWYRQDPGQGLRLIYYSQIVNDFQKGDIAEGYSVSREKKESFPLTVTSAQKNPTAFYLCASRFQTGVTEAFFGQGTRLTVV.

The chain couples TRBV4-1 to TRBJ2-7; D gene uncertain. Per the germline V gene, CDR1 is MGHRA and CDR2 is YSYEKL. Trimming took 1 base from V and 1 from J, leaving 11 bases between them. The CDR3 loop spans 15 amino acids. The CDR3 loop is CASSQAQVDSYEQYF. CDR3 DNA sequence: TGCGCCAGCAGCCAAGCGCAGGTGGATTCCTACGAGCAGTACTTC.

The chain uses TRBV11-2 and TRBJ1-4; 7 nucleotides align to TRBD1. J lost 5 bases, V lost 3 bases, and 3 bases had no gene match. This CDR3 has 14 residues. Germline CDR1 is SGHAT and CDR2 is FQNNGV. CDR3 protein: CASSLGTENEKLFF. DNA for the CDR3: TGTGCCAGCAGCTTGGGGACAGAGAATGAAAAACTGTTTTTT.

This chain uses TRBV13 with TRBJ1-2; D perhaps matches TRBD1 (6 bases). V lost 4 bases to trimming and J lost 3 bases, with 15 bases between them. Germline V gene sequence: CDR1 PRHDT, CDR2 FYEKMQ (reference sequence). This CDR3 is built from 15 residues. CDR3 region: CASSSQGVLHYGYTF. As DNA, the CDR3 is TGTGCCAGCAGCTCACAGGGAGTTTTGCACTATGGCTACACCTTC.

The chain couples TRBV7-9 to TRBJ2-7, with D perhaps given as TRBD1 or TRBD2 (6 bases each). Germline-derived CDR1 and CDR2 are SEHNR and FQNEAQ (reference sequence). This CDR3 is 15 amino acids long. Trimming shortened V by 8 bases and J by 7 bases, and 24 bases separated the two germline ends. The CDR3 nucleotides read TGTGCCAGCTCGATGGGGGGCCCGGCGCATGAGGAGCAGTACTTC. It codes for CASSMGGPAHEEQYF.

The CDR3 DNA reads as TGTGCCAGCAGTTACGAGGGGGGACGGTTTGAAAAACTGTTTTTT. Protein product: CASSYEGGRFEKLFF. V gene TRBV6-5 combines with J gene TRBJ1-4; perhaps TRBD1 as D (6 bases). Trimming removed 2 bases from V and 7 bases from J, with 14 bases in between. Germline V gives CDR1 MNHEY, CDR2 SVGAGI. CDR3 length: 15 amino acids.

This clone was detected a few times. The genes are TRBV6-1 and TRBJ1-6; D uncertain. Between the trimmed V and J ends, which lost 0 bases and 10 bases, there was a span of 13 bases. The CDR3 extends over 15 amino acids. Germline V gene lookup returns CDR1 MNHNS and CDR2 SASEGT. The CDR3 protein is CASSEAGLGRSPLHF. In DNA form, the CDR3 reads TGTGCCAGCAGTGAAGCGGGTCTCGGCCGGTCACCCCTCCACTTT.

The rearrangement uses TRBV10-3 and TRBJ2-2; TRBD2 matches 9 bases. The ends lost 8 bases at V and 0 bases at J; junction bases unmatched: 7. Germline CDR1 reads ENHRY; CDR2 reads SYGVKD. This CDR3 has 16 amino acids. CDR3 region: CAIRGGGGTNTGELFF. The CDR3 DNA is TGTGCCATCCGCGGGGGGGGAGGAACGAACACCGGGGAGCTGTTTTTT.

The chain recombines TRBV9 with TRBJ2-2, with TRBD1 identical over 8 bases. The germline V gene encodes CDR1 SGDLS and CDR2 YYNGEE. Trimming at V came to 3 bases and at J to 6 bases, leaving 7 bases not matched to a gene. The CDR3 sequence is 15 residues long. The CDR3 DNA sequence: TGTGCCAGCAGCGCAACAGGGGGTGCCGCCGGGGAGCTGTTTTTT. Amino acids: CASSATGGAAGELFF.

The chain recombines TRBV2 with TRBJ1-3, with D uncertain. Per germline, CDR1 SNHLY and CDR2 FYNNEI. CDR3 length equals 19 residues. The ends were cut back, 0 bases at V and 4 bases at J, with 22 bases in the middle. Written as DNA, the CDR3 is TGTGCCAGCAGTGAAGCGCTCGAGACTCTGGATGGGTCCGGAAACACCATATATTTT. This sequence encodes CASSEALETLDGSGNTIYF.

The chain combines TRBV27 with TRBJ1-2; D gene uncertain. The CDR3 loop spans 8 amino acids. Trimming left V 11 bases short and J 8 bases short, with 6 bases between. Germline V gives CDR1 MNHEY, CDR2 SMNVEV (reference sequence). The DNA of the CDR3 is TGTGCCCAGGAGGGCTACACCTTC. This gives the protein CAQEGYTF.